The entry below gives a single T cell receptor (beta chain) sequence along with its context. The antigen remains undetermined. This sample was taken from a study of lymphopenia after photon versus proton radiotherapy. The study, taken as a whole, reports: Photon-treated patients lost naive T cells and TCR diversity; proton-treated stayed stable. Only patients who died were analyzed for survival; proton advantage is unproven. A bigger post-nadir fall in TCR diversity correlated inversely with survival time in deceased patients.

Assay: immunoSEQ multiplex PCR; the TCRdb copy retains only in-frame clones and omits some. Among 15,000 or so clones listed, 65% to 85% were seen once. Trimming stripped 6 bases from V and 0 bases from J, with 5 bases between. Germline loops: CDR1 LNHDA, CDR2 SQIVND (reference sequence). The CDR3 has 12 residues. The TCR was taken from a man aged 50 to 59 with gastric cancer. Source: peripheral blood, taken from a patient treated with photon-based radiotherapy. V gene TRBV19 combines with J gene TRBJ1-1; D remains unclear. The CDR3 is CASRTMNTEAFF. CDR3 sequence (DNA): TGTGCCAGTAGAACGATGAACACTGAAGCTTTCTTT.